This T cell receptor gamma chain derives from a study of Vδ1+ human thymocytes. The study, taken as a whole, reports: Thymic TRG and TRD repertoires appeared highly polyclonal.

This clone was counted between two and nine times. The target antigen is unknown. At the DNA level, this CDR3 is encoded by other sequences in the same sample as well. RNA was extracted from the cells and then reverse transcribed. CDR3 amplicons came from multiplex PCR with pooled V-gene forward and constant-region reverse primers. TCRdb fed the multiplex PCR reads into CATT to redo clone calling. The sample includes tens of thousands of gamma-chain clones, 20% to 25% of them seen just once. V was pared by 0 bases and J by 7 bases, with 9 bases of the junction left unmatched. Germline V gene lookup returns CDR1 EGSNGY and CDR2 YDSYNSKV. The CDR3 consists of 14 residues.

This chain links TRGV2 with TRGJ1 or TRGJ2. The TCR sequence derives from a girl less than two years old who had congenital heart surgery. Material for sequencing was Vdelta1+ gamma-delta thymocytes from the thymus. Documented subset: FACS-sorted CD3+ TCRalphabeta- TCRVdelta1+ TCRVdelta2- thymocytes. CDR3 DNA sequence: TGTGCCACCTGGGACGGGCCGGGAGGCTATAAGAAACTCTTT. Translation: CATWDGPGGYKKLF.